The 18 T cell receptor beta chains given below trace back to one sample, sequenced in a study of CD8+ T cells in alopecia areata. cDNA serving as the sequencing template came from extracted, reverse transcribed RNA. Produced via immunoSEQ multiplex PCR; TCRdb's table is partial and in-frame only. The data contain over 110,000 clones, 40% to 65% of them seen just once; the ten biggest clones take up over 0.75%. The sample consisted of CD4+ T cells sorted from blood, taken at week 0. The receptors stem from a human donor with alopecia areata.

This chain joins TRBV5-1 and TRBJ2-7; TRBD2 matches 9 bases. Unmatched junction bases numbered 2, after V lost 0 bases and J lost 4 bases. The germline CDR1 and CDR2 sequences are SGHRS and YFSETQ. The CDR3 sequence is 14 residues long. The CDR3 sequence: CASSLASGTYEQYF. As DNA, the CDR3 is TGCGCCAGCAGCTTGGCTAGCGGGACTTACGAGCAGTACTTC.

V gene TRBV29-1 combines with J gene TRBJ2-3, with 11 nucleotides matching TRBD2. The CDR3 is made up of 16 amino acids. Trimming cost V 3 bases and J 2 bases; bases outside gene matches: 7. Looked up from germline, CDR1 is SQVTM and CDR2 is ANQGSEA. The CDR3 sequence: CSVDPLAGGPTDTQYF. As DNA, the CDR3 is TGCAGCGTTGATCCCCTAGCGGGAGGCCCCACAGATACGCAGTATTTT.

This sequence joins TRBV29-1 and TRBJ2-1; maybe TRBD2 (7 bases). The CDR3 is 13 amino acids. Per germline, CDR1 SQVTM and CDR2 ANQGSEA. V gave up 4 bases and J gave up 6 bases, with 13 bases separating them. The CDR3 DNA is TGCAGCGTTGCGCAGAGGGGGGGCAATGAGCAGTTCTTC. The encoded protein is CSVAQRGGNEQFF.

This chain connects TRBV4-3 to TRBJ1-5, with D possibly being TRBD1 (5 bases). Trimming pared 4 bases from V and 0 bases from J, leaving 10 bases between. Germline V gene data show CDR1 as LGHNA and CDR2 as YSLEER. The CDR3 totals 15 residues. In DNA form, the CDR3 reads TGCGCCAGCAGCCTGACAGATAATAGCAATCAGCCCCAGCATTTT. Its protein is CASSLTDNSNQPQHF.

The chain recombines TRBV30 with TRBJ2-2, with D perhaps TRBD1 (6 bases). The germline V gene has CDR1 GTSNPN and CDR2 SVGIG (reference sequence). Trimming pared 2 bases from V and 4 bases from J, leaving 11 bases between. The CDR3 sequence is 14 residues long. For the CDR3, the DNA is TGTGCCTGGAGTCGGACAGCTCTCACCGGGGAGCTGTTTTTT. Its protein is CAWSRTALTGELFF.

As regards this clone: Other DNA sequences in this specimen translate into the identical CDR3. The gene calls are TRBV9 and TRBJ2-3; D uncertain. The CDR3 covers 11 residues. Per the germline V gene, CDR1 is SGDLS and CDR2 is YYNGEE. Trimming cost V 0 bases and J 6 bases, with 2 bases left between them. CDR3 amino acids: CASSVADTQYF. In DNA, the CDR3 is TGTGCCAGCAGCGTAGCGGATACGCAGTATTTT.

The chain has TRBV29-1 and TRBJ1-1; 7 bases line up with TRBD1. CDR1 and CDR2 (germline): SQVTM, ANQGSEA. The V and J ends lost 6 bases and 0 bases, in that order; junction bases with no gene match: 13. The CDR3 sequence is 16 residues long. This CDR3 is CSVETVRQGLNTEAFF. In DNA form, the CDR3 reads TGCAGCGTCGAGACCGTAAGACAGGGCCTGAACACTGAAGCTTTCTTT. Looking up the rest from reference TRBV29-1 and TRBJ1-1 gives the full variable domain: SAVISQKPSRDICQRGTSLTIQCQVDSQVTMMFWYRQQPGQSLTLIATANQGSEATYESGFVIDKFPISRPNLTFSTLTVSNMSPEDSSIYLCSVETVRQGLNTEAFFGQGTRLTVV.

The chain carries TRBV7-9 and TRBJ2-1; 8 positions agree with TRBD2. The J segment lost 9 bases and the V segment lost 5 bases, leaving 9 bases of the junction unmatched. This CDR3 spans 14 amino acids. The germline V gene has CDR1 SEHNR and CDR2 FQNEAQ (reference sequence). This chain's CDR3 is CASSLLAGNSEQFF. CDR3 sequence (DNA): TGTGCCAGCAGCCTTCTAGCGGGCAACAGTGAGCAGTTCTTC.

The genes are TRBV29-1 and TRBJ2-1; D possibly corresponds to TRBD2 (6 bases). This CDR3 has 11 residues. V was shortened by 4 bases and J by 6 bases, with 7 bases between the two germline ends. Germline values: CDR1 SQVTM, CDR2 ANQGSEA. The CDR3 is CSVGRANEQFF. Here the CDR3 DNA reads TGCAGCGTTGGGAGGGCCAATGAGCAGTTCTTC.

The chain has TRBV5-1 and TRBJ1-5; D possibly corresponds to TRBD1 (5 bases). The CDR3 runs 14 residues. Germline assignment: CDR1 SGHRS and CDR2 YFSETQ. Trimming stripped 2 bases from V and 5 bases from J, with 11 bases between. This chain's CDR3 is CASSFKGEDQPQHF. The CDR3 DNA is TGCGCCAGCAGCTTTAAAGGGGAGGATCAGCCCCAGCATTTT. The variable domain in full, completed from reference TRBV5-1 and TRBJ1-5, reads KAGVTQTPRYLIKTRGQQVTLSCSPISGHRSVSWYQQTPGQGLQFLFEYFSETQRNKGNFPGRFSGRQFSNSRSEMNVSTLELGDSALYLCASSFKGEDQPQHFGDGTRLSIL.

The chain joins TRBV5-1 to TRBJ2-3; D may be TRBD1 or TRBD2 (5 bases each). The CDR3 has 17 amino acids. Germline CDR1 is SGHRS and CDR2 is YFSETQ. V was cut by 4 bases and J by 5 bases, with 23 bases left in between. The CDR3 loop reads CASSPPPGKNGGDTQYF. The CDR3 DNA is TGCGCCAGCAGCCCGCCTCCGGGAAAGAATGGGGGAGATACGCAGTATTTT.

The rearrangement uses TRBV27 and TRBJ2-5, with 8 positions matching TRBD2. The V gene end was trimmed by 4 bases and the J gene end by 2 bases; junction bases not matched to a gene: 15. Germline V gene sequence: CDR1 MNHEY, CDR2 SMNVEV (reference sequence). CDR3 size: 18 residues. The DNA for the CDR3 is TGTGCCAGCAGTTCACACACATCCGGGACTAGGCGGCAAGAGACCCAGTACTTC. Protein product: CASSSHTSGTRRQETQYF.

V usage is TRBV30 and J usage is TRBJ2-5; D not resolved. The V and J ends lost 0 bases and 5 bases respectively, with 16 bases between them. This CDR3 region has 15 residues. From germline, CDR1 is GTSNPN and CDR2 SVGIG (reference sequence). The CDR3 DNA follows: TGTGCCTGGAGTGTTGGTGGCCTGATGGGTGAGACCCAGTACTTC. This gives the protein CAWSVGGLMGETQYF.

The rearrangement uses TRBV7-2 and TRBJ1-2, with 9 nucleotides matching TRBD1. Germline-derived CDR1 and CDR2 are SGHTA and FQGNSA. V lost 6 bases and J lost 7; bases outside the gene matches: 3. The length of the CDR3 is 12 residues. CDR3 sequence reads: CASRWDRAGYTF. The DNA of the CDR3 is TGTGCCAGCAGGTGGGACAGGGCTGGCTACACCTTC.

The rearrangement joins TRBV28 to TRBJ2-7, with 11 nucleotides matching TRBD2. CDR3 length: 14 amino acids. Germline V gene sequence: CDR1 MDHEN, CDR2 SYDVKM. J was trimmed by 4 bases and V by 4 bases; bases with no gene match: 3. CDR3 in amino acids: CASSSGLAEYEQYF. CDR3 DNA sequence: TGTGCCAGCAGTTCGGGACTAGCGGAATACGAGCAGTACTTC. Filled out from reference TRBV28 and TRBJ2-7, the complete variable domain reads DVKVTQSSRYLVKRTGEKVFLECVQDMDHENMFWYRQDPGLGLRLIYFSYDVKMKEKGDIPEGYSVSREKKERFSLILESASTNQTSMYLCASSSGLAEYEQYFGPGTRLTVT.

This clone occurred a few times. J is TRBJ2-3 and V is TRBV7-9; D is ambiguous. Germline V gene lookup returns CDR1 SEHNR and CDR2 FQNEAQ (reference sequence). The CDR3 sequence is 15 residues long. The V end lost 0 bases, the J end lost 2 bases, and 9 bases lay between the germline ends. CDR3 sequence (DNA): TGTGCCAGCAGCTTAGCTCGCAGTACCACAGATACGCAGTATTTT. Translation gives CASSLARSTTDTQYF. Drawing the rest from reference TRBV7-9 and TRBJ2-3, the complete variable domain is DTGVSQNPRHKITKRGQNVTFRCDPISEHNRLYWYRQTLGQGPEFLTYFQNEAQLEKSRLLSDRFSAERPKGSFSTLEIQRTEQGDSAMYLCASSLARSTTDTQYFGPGTRLTVL.

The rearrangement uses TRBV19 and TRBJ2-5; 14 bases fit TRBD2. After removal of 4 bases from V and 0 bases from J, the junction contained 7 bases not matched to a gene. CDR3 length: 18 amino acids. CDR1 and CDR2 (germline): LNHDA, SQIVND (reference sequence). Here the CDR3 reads CASSTPGLAGAYQETQYF. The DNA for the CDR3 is TGTGCCAGTAGTACTCCGGGACTAGCGGGAGCGTACCAAGAGACCCAGTACTTC. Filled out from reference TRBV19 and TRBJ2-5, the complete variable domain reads DGGITQSPKYLFRKEGQNVTLSCEQNLNHDAMYWYRQDPGQGLRLIYYSQIVNDFQKGDIAEGYSVSREKKESFPLTVTSAQKNPTAFYLCASSTPGLAGAYQETQYFGPGTRLLVL.

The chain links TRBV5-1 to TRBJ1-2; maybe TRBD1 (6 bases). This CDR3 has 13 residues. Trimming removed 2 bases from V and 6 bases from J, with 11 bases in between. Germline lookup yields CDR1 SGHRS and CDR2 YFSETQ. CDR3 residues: CASSLEQGHGYTF. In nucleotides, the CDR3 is TGCGCCAGCAGCTTAGAACAGGGTCATGGCTACACCTTC.